The present T cell receptor (beta chain) was sequenced within a study of cytomegalovirus exposure and HLA in healthy donors. As to this clone: Its antigen is not known.

J was trimmed by 2 bases and V by 2 bases; bases with no gene match: 3. Per germline, CDR1 SGHVS and CDR2 FNYEAQ. The CDR3 sequence is 15 residues long. General study results and limits: Reported results showed that the classifier diagnosed cytomegalovirus status with high specificity and sensitivity. A later analysis found first-cohort TCR clusters tended to co-occur in the approximately 110 validation repertoires. The study labeled 170 or so TCR beta chains cytomegalovirus-associated.

Assay: immunoSEQ multiplex PCR; the TCRdb copy retains only in-frame clones and omits some. There are about 150,000 clones in the sample; 86% occur only once, and 20% to 25% lies in the top ten. This sequence joins TRBV7-6 and TRBJ2-1; 7 nucleotides match TRBD2. Material for sequencing was PBMCs. This receptor was obtained from a man aged 18-30 years in good health and CMV-seropositive. CDR3 DNA: TGTGCCAGCAGCTTAAGAGCGGGGACCTACAATGAGCAGTTCTTC. Translated: CASSLRAGTYNEQFF.